The clone carrying this T cell receptor beta chain has at least ten counts. Its matching antigen is unknown. Sequencing libraries for TCR beta were prepared with iRepertoire HTBI primers and Arm-PCR of CDR3 regions. TCRdb re-called the multiplex PCR reads with MiXCR, one entry per CDR3 protein. The repertoire holds 200,000 to 250,000 distinct CDR3 sequences, with around 16% as singletons. Time point given: newly diagnosed GD, antithyroid drugs for less than 3 months. Researchers made the TCR library from RNA that was extracted from PBMCs. This record belongs to a study of regulatory T cells in long-lasting Graves disease. Findings of the study overall: Among the persistent patients, 2,500 to 3,000 public clonotypes were shared, more than the 750 to 1,000 shared among new patients. Graves' patients with persistent disease showed TCR diversity lower than patients newly diagnosed.

The input for sequencing was peripheral blood mononuclear cells (PBMCs), taken at new diagnosis, from a patient treated with antithyroid drugs. The TCR comes from a female donor with Graves disease.

DNA for the CDR3: TGTGCCAGCACCCCAACTAGCGGAGTCACAGATACGCAGTATTTT. Amino acids: CASTPTSGVTDTQYF. The rearrangement joins TRBV2 to TRBJ2-3; 8 nucleotides match TRBD2. V shed 7 bases, J shed 2 bases, and the junction held 8 bases outside the gene matches. Germline V gene sequence: CDR1 SNHLY, CDR2 FYNNEI. The CDR3 has 15 amino acids. Complete variable domain (other parts from reference TRBV2 and TRBJ2-3): EPEVTQTPSHQVTQMGQEVILRCVPISNHLYFYWYRQILGQKVEFLVSFYNNEISEKSEIFDDQFSVERPDGSNFTLKIRSTKLEDSAMYFCASTPTSGVTDTQYFGPGTRLTVL.